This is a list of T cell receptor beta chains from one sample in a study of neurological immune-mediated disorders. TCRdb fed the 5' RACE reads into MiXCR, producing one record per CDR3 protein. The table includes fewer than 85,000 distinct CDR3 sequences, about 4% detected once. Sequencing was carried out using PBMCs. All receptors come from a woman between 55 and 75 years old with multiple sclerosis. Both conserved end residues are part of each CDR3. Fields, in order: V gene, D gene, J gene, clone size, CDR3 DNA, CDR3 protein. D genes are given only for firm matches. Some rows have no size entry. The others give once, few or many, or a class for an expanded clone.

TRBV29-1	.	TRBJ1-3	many	TGCAGCGTCTCCTTCGTCTCTGGAAACACCATATATTTT	CSVSFVSGNTIYF
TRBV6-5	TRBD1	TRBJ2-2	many	TGTGCCAGCAGTCTCGGACAGGTCACCGGGGAGCTGTTTTTT	CASSLGQVTGELFF
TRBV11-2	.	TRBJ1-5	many	TGTGCCAGCAGCTCCCACAGGTATAGCAATCAGCCCCAGCATTTT	CASSSHRYSNQPQHF
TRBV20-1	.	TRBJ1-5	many	TGCAGTGCTATCTCCGGGACATCCAATCAGCCCCAGCATTTT	CSAISGTSNQPQHF
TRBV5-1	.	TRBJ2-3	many	TGCGCCAGCAGCTTGATCCCGGCCTTAGCTCGCACAGATACGCAGTATTTT	CASSLIPALARTDTQYF
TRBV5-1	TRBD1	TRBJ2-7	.	TGCGCCAGCGGAGGGACAGGGAGTATCCACGAGCAGTACTTC	CASGGTGSIHEQYF
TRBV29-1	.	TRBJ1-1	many	TGCAGCGGTGGACAGACACCGAACACTGAAGCTTTCTTT	CSGGQTPNTEAFF
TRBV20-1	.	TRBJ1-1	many	TGCAGTGCTAGAGCGCATATGAACACTGAAGCTTTCTTT	CSARAHMNTEAFF
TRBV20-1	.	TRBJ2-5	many	TGCAGTGCTCAGACCCGGGAGTTGGAGACCCAGTACTTC	CSAQTRELETQYF
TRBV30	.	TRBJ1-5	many	TGTGCCTGGGCAGGAAACAATCAGCCCCAGCATTTT	CAWAGNNQPQHF
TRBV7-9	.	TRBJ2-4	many	TGTGCCAGCAGCTTTCTAACAGATAAAAACATTCAGTACTTC	CASSFLTDKNIQYF
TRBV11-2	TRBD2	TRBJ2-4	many	TGTGCCAGCACCTACACGCTAGCGGGGCAAAACATTCAGTACTTC	CASTYTLAGQNIQYF
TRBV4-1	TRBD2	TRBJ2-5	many	TGCGCCAGCAGCCCCTTCGCGGGGGAAGAGACCCAGTACTTC	CASSPFAGEETQYF
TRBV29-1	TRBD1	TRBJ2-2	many	TGCAGCGTTTCCGGACAGGGGGAAAACACCGGGGAGCTGTTTTTT	CSVSGQGENTGELFF
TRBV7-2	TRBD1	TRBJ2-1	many	TGTGCCAGCAGCTCCCTAGCTGGCAGGGGGGAGCAGTTCTTC	CASSSLAGRGEQFF
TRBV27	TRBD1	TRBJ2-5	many	TGTGCCAGCAGACATAGGGGGCGGCGAGAGACCCAGTACTTC	CASRHRGRRETQYF
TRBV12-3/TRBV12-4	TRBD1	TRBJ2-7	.	TGTGCCAGCAGGCGGGACAGGGTCGTCGAGCAGTACTTC	CASRRDRVVEQYF
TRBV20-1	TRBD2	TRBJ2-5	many	TGCAGTGCTAACAAGCGGGGGCTCCAAGAGACCCAGTACTTC	CSANKRGLQETQYF
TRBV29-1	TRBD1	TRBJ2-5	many	TGCAGCGTCGGACGGGACAGGGGACAAGAGACCCAGTACTTC	CSVGRDRGQETQYF
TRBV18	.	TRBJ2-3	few	TGTGCCAGCTCACCAATTACGGTGCAGAGTACTAGCACAGATACGCAGTATTTT	CASSPITVQSTSTDTQYF
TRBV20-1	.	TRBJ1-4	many	TGCAGTGCTAGTGGGGACCGGGCAACTAATGAAAAACTGTTTTTT	CSASGDRATNEKLFF
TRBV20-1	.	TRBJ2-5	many	TGCAGTGCTAGGACAGGTCAAGAGACCCAGTACTTC	CSARTGQETQYF
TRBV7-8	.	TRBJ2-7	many	TGTGCCAGCAGCTTAGATTGGGGGTTTGAGAGCCTTATTCACGAGCAGTACTTC	CASSLDWGFESLIHEQYF
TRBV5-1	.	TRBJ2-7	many	TGCGCCAGCAGCTTGGACGGCACCTACGAGCAGTACTTC	CASSLDGTYEQYF
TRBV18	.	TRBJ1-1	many	TGTGCCAGCTCACCATACAACACTGAAGCTTTCTTT	CASSPYNTEAFF
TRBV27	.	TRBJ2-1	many	TGTGCCAGCAGTTTTTGGAGGAGCTCCTACAATGAGCAGTTCTTC	CASSFWRSSYNEQFF
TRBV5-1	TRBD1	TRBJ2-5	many	TGCGCCAGCAGCCTGGGGAAGGGACAGGGCCAAGAGACCCAGTACTTC	CASSLGKGQGQETQYF
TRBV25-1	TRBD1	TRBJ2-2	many	TGTGCCAGCAGTAGACAGGGGGCCCGGCTCCTGAACACCGGGGAGCTGTTTTTT	CASSRQGARLLNTGELFF
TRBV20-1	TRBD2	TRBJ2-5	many	TGCAGCGCCGACGGACTAGCGGGGGCACAAGAGACCCAGTACTTC	CSADGLAGAQETQYF
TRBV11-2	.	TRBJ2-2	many	TGTGCCAGCAGCTTAGATGACCTAGGGGCCGGGGAGCTGTTTTTT	CASSLDDLGAGELFF
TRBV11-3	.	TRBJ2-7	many	TGTGCCAGCAGCCCACCGGGACTGACCTACGAGCAGTACTTC	CASSPPGLTYEQYF
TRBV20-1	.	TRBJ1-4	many	TGCAGTGCTAGGGCGGGGGAAAAACTGTTTTTT	CSARAGEKLFF
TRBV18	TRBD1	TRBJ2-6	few	TGTGCCAGCTCCCAGGACAGGGCTGGGGCCAACGTCCTGACTTTC	CASSQDRAGANVLTF
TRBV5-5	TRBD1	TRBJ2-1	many	TGTGCCAGCGCCACCCGAGGACAGGGCCCCTTACATGAGCAGTTCTTC	CASATRGQGPLHEQFF